This T cell receptor beta chain stems from a study of blood T cells in healthy people across ages (dated by TCRdb to 2015 to 2017). Concerning the study at large: In model experiments, template switching captured roughly one uniquely barcoded TCR beta cDNA molecule for every two T cells. The study measured age-related changes in TCR beta repertoire diversity using deep sequencing normalized with unique cDNA molecular identifiers. The donors were split into four age groups: young (average 16 years), middle-aged (about 40), aged (over 55) and long-lived (more than 80). Donors of different ages were randomly distributed across sequencing lanes to avoid experimental bias. The study analyzed two additional independent replicas of 1 million unique cDNA reads from the same blood draw for two donors, one aged 18 to 30 and one aged 80 or older.

Systemically healthy Caucasian individuals from Russia, approximately 39 in total and aged about 6 to 90 years, were included as donors. Each donor gave about 9.7 milliliters of peripheral blood, drawn into EDTA-treated Vacutainer tubes. PBMCs were isolated by Ficoll-Paque density-gradient centrifugation, with at least 6 million obtained per sample. Trizol reagent was used to extract total RNA from PBMCs, with at least 5.5 micrograms per sample. Naive CD45RAhigh/CD27high T cell percentages were measured by flow cytometry on a PBMC aliquot from every donor. Libraries were prepared through 5' RACE. TCRdb shows the sequencer as Illumina HiSeq 2500. A second PCR of roughly 7 to 11 cycles was performed with a sample-barcoded 5' primer and a J-beta primer mix. A template-switch 5' adaptor carrying 12 random nucleotides introduced a unique molecular identifier onto each TCR beta cDNA molecule. At least 3 million CDR3-containing paired-end reads were obtained from each sample. All of the RNA was converted into first-strand cDNA using the Mint cDNA synthesis kit, with a TRBC-specific oligonucleotide serving as the primer. Following uracil-DNA glycosylase treatment, a first 18-cycle PCR with universal primers M1SS and BC2_uni_R was performed on all cDNA. The authors processed their data as follows. For normalization, 1 million high-quality reads were randomly selected from each sample, with every read carrying a distinct molecular identifier. Instead of being binned into consensus sequences, reads with shared molecular identifiers were discarded. MiTCR, set to a Q25 quality threshold and the strictest error-elimination algorithm, was used for CDR3 identification, clonotype clustering and error correction. A nonparametric unseen species model with Euler transformation was used to estimate a lower bound on total TCR beta diversity. TCRdb handled the public reads itself, with Q25 trimming in fastp and clone calling in MiXCR, and kept productive beta chains. Rows with a matching CDR3 protein are joined into one entry that keeps the most common DNA and genes. The V and J calls were determined by TCRdb, not by the authors. For this sample there are hundreds of thousands of distinct CDR3 sequences; around 36% appear just once. The ten largest clones capture 13% of the sample.

This clonotype was seen a few times. The clone's antigen remains unknown. Per-base qualities were not stored, and no clone one base away is much larger. V is shortened by 0 bases, J by 2 bases, and the region joining them spans 10 bases. The CDR3 covers 15 residues, taking in both the cysteine and the phenylalanine. The retained sequence is limited to the CDR3, 45 bases, with the frame set at the first base. The germline V gene yields ENHRY for CDR1 and SYGVKD for CDR2. What the study reported, not specific to this receptor: As age increased, observed TCR beta diversity per million T cells dropped in a roughly linear way, and a significant reduction was already evident by age roughly 40. Because profiling used bulk unsorted PBMCs, naive and antigen-experienced compartments could not be compared conclusively. Donor CMV infection status was unknown, potentially confounding age-related changes in expanded clonotypes. Estimates of total diversity based on one million sequenced T cells were regarded as lower bounds and as underestimates. Compared with the aged group, the long-lived group had more naive CD4+ T cells, fewer expanded clones and increased TCR diversity, a pattern suggesting age selection. There was a strong correlation between observed TCR beta diversity and the percentage of naive T cells measured by flow cytometry.

Sample: blood. The chain is assembled from TRBV10-3 and TRBJ1-1, with the D gene too uncertain to name. The TCR originated in a young man in good health. This receptor carries the CDR3 CAISESGRHNTEAFF. In nucleotide form, the sequence is TGTGCCATCAGTGAGTCAGGACGTCACAACACTGAAGCTTTCTTT.